Below, 15 T cell receptor beta chains from the same sample are listed, as sequenced in a study of cytomegalovirus exposure and HLA in healthy donors. The primer mix had 60 Vbeta and 13 Jbeta primers. Only in-frame clones appear in the TCRdb table, and some are missing; sequencing was by immunoSEQ multiplex PCR. Here the sample spans about 120,000 clones, roughly 70% being singletons. The sequenced sample was PBMCs. These TCRs come from a woman in her thirties or forties in good health and CMV-seropositive.

Regarding this clone: The same CDR3 arises from other DNA sequences in this sample as well. This chain links TRBV27 with TRBJ2-1; 13 nucleotides match TRBD2. The germline V gene has CDR1 MNHEY and CDR2 SMNVEV (reference sequence). V shed 2 bases, J shed 5 bases, and the junction held 0 bases outside the gene matches. CDR3 length equals 15 residues. The CDR3 region is CASSLGTSGNNEQFF. CDR3 nucleotide sequence: TGTGCCAGCAGTTTAGGGACTAGCGGGAACAATGAGCAGTTCTTC.

The V and J genes are TRBV6-5 and TRBJ1-2; TRBD1 might be the D (5 bases). Per the germline V gene, CDR1 is MNHEY and CDR2 is SVGAGI. V was cut by 2 bases and J by 0 bases, with 13 bases left in between. The CDR3 extends over 16 amino acids. The CDR3 nucleotides read TGTGCCAGCAGTTACGGGCGGGACTATGCTAACTATGGCTACACCTTC. Residues: CASSYGRDYANYGYTF.

This chain connects TRBV19 to TRBJ1-2; 8 bases match TRBD1. The V and J ends lost 5 bases and 5 bases, in that order; junction bases with no gene match: 7. CDR3 length: 14 residues. Germline V lookup: CDR1 LNHDA, CDR2 SQIVND (reference sequence). In DNA, the CDR3 is TGTGCCAGTAGTCCTCGACAGGGGCCGTATGGCTACACCTTC. Translated, it gives CASSPRQGPYGYTF.

This clone was counted only a few times. The J gene is TRBJ2-7, the V gene TRBV2; maybe TRBD2 (5 bases). V lost 2 bases to trimming and J lost 3 bases, with 11 bases between them. Germline lookup yields CDR1 SNHLY and CDR2 FYNNEI. This CDR3 is 14 amino acids long. Here the CDR3 reads CASSERVGGYEQYF. The CDR3, as DNA: TGTGCCAGCAGTGAAAGGGTTGGAGGCTACGAGCAGTACTTC. The complete variable domain, with remaining parts taken from reference TRBV2 and TRBJ2-7, reads EPEVTQTPSHQVTQMGQEVILRCVPISNHLYFYWYRQILGQKVEFLVSFYNNEISEKSEIFDDQFSVERPDGSNFTLKIRSTKLEDSAMYFCASSERVGGYEQYFGPGTRLTVT.

The chain links TRBV5-1 to TRBJ2-7; 7 bases map to TRBD2. Trimming removed 3 bases from V and 3 bases from J; junction bases left unmatched: 9. The V gene's germline CDR1 is SGHRS and CDR2 YFSETQ. CDR3 length: 15 residues. The CDR3 DNA is TGCGCCAGCAGCTGGGGGACTATAAACCGCTACGAGCAGTACTTC. Translating gives CASSWGTINRYEQYF.

The rearrangement uses TRBV7-9 and TRBJ2-5; 9 positions match TRBD2. V lost 0 bases, J lost 4 bases, and 3 bases stayed unmatched. The CDR3 consists of 15 residues. Germline loops: CDR1 SEHNR, CDR2 FQNEAQ (reference sequence). CDR3 nucleotide sequence: TGTGCCAGCAGCTTAGCAGCGGGAGGAGGAGAGACCCAGTACTTC. Its translation is CASSLAAGGGETQYF.

This clone appeared a single time. The gene calls are TRBV5-1 and TRBJ2-5, with a possible D match to TRBD2 (5 bases). Looked up from germline, CDR1 is SGHRS and CDR2 is YFSETQ. V lost 3 bases, J lost 2 bases, and 14 bases lay in between. The CDR3 runs to 15 residues. The CDR3 DNA follows: TGCGCCAGCAGCTCTACCCTCGGGGAGCAAGAGACCCAGTACTTC. As protein: CASSSTLGEQETQYF. Full variable domain (outside the CDR3, taken from reference TRBV5-1 and TRBJ2-5): KAGVTQTPRYLIKTRGQQVTLSCSPISGHRSVSWYQQTPGQGLQFLFEYFSETQRNKGNFPGRFSGRQFSNSRSEMNVSTLELGDSALYLCASSSTLGEQETQYFGPGTRLLVL.

This chain joins TRBV5-4 and TRBJ2-7; TRBD1 is a possible D gene (5 bases). CDR1 is SGHNT, CDR2 YYREEE, per germline (reference sequence). V lost 0 bases to trimming and J lost 3 bases, with 10 bases between them. This CDR3 has 14 amino acids. The CDR3 nucleotides are TGTGCCAGCAGCTTGGGCAGGGATGACTACGAGCAGTACTTC. The encoded protein is CASSLGRDDYEQYF.

The genes are TRBV14 and TRBJ1-1, with 11 bases matching TRBD1. There are 18 residues in the CDR3. Germline values: CDR1 SGHDN, CDR2 FVKESK. V gave up 2 bases and J gave up 6 bases; unmatched junction bases: 14. The DNA for the CDR3 is TGTGCCAGCAGCCAAATACTCGGGACAGGGGGGCCGGTGGCTGAAGCTTTCTTT. Its translation is CASSQILGTGGPVAEAFF.

The rearrangement joins TRBV28 to TRBJ2-5; TRBD2 matches at 12 bases. This CDR3 contains 15 residues. V trimming: 5 bases; J trimming: 4 bases; junction bases outside the gene matches: 5. Looked up from germline, CDR1 is MDHEN and CDR2 is SYDVKM. As DNA, the CDR3 is TGTGCCAGCAGTCCGTCACTAGCGGGAGGAGAGACCCAGTACTTC. Protein: CASSPSLAGGETQYF.

This clone showed up just a few times. The chain is built from TRBV4-3 and TRBJ2-2; 9 bases match TRBD2. Germline CDR1 reads LGHNA; CDR2 reads YSLEER. This CDR3 spans 15 amino acids. J gave up 7 bases and V 0 bases, and 3 bases lay outside the gene matches. The CDR3 protein is CASSQDFSGGGELFF. For the CDR3, the DNA is TGCGCCAGCAGCCAAGATTTTAGCGGGGGCGGGGAGCTGTTTTTT.

In its sample, this clone was seen a few times. The CDR3 region has the DNA TGTGCTAGTGGTTTGGTAGTTCCGGGTTCTGAAGCTTTCTTT. It codes for CASGLVVPGSEAFF. The chain carries TRBV12-5 and TRBJ1-1; D not certain. V was pared by 0 bases and J by 6 bases, with 11 bases between. Germline V gene lookup returns CDR1 LGHNT and CDR2 FRNRAP. The CDR3 is 14 amino acids.

The chain employs TRBV28 and TRBJ2-5; 11 bases fit TRBD2. The CDR3 sequence is 14 residues long. Germline-derived CDR1 and CDR2 are MDHEN and SYDVKM. Trimming removed 5 bases from V and 14 bases from J; junction bases left unmatched: 13. CDR3 amino acids: CASSPGTSGGPLYF. The CDR3 DNA sequence: TGTGCCAGCAGTCCAGGGACTAGCGGTGGTCCCCTTTACTTC.

This sequence joins TRBV28 and TRBJ1-1, with 10 nucleotides matching TRBD1. The CDR3 consists of 15 residues. J gave up 3 bases and V 9 bases, and 10 bases lay outside the gene matches. Per germline, CDR1 MDHEN and CDR2 SYDVKM. CDR3 nucleotide sequence: TGTGCCAGTCGGGACAGGGGATTGCGTGACACTGAAGCTTTCTTT. This translates into CASRDRGLRDTEAFF.

The CDR3 loop reads CASSLTSGGATNYGYTF. The CDR3 DNA is TGTGCCAGCAGCCTCACCAGCGGAGGGGCTACTAACTATGGCTACACCTTC. The chain has TRBV28 and TRBJ1-2, with a weak D call TRBD1 (5 bases). CDR1 is MDHEN and CDR2 is SYDVKM in the germline V gene. V lost 6 bases and J 0 bases, leaving 20 bases between the germline ends. The CDR3 contains 17 residues.